This TCR beta chain was captured by sequencing in a study of immune heterogeneity within non-small cell lung tumors. Study at large: With respect to histology, the tumors encompassed a few squamous cell carcinomas, 10 non-squamous carcinomas and 1 not otherwise specified.

Trimming at V came to 7 bases and at J to 0 bases, leaving 2 bases not matched to a gene. This CDR3 has 13 amino acids. CDR1 and CDR2 from the germline V gene are SNHLY and FYNNEI. This clonotype is deemed medium-sized (0.01 to 0.1%). Its antigen is not known. Study-wide points: The repertoire of each individual patient held high-frequency T-cell receptor beta clonotypes that were largely distinct from those of other patients. Dominant CDR3 beta clonotypes repeated across a patient's tumor loci, while different loci held unique high-frequency clones.

The template for each sample was 500 to 700 ng of genomic DNA, which had been extracted from bulk tumor tissue. Every primary tumor yielded several biopsies, spaced far apart, that were taken during surgery. The cohort was untreated, with newly diagnosed non-small cell lung cancer undergoing curative surgery. CDR3 of TCR beta was amplified by multiplex PCR that used 32 V and 13 J primers. Via MiXCR, TCRdb re-called the multiplex PCR reads, giving one row per CDR3 protein. Among about 1,900 distinct CDR3 sequences listed, around a fifth were seen once. The material sequenced was lung tumor tissue. The chain combines TRBV2 with TRBJ1-1; 7 bases line up with TRBD1. This clonotype was obtained from a woman in her forties or fifties with non-small cell lung cancer. The CDR3 DNA is TGTGCCAGCAAGGGACAGATGAACACTGAAGCTTTCTTT. It is translated as CASKGQMNTEAFF.